The 27 T cell receptor beta chains below come from one sample, sequenced in a study of radiotherapy plus CTLA-4 blockade in lung cancer. TCRdb's table, derived via immunoSEQ multiplex PCR, lists solely in-frame clones and lacks some. The sample holds 55,000 to 80,000 clones, around four fifths seen once. The starting material was peripheral blood, obtained from a patient treated with radiotherapy plus ipilimumab. These receptors originate from a human donor with non-small cell lung cancer who had a complete response to radiotherapy plus ipilimumab.

The CDR3 DNA follows: TGTGCCAGCAGCCTCACTTTCTGGACAGTGCGGAACACCGGGGAGCTGTTTTTT. Translated: CASSLTFWTVRNTGELFF. V usage is TRBV11-3 and J usage is TRBJ2-2; D possibly corresponds to TRBD1 (6 bases). The CDR3 is 18 residues long. Per germline, CDR1 SGHNT and CDR2 YENEEA. V was cut by 5 bases and J by 1 base, with 20 bases left in between.

The chain uses TRBV18 and TRBJ2-1; possibly TRBD1 or TRBD2 for D (6 bases each). Germline V gene data show CDR1 as KGHSH and CDR2 as LQKENI. V was clipped by 5 bases and J by 5 bases, with 19 bases between them. The CDR3 has 16 residues. The CDR3: CASSLSWGAPDNEQFF. The CDR3 DNA follows: TGTGCCAGCTCATTATCCTGGGGGGCGCCAGACAATGAGCAGTTCTTC.

V usage is TRBV5-6 and J usage is TRBJ2-6; no reliable D call. Germline V lookup: CDR1 SGHDT, CDR2 YYEEEE. V dropped 1 base and J dropped 0 bases, with 8 bases sitting between them. CDR3 length: 16 amino acids. CDR3: CASSLLPASGANVLTF. The CDR3 DNA is TGTGCCAGCAGCTTGTTGCCGGCCTCTGGGGCCAACGTCCTGACTTTC.

The chain employs TRBV10-1 and TRBJ1-1; TRBD1 agrees at 8 bases. The CDR3 totals 13 residues. The V gene's germline CDR1 is WNHNN and CDR2 SYGVQD (reference sequence). The V segment lost 2 bases and the J segment 8 bases; nucleotides outside the gene matches: 4. CDR3 residues: CASSEADRGEAFF. In DNA, the CDR3 is TGCGCCAGCAGTGAGGCCGACAGGGGCGAAGCTTTCTTT.

V gene TRBV15 combines with J gene TRBJ2-7; D tentatively reads TRBD1 or TRBD2 (5 bases each). V lost 0 bases and J 5 bases, leaving 14 bases between the germline ends. Germline V lookup: CDR1 LNHNV, CDR2 YYDKDF (reference sequence). This CDR3 region has 15 residues. Written as DNA, the CDR3 is TGTGCCACCAGCAGAGATAAAAGTTTGGGGGACGAGCAGTACTTC. It codes for CATSRDKSLGDEQYF.

V gene TRBV10-2 combines with J gene TRBJ2-1; D gene uncertain. The CDR3 runs to 13 residues. Trimming left V 6 bases short and J 0 bases short, with 6 bases between. The germline CDR1 and CDR2 sequences are WSHSY and SAAADI. The CDR3 loop is CASSQSSYNEQFF. The CDR3 nucleotides are TGCGCCAGCAGCCAAAGCTCCTACAATGAGCAGTTCTTC.

This clone was detected a few times. The rearrangement uses TRBV28 and TRBJ2-6; 11 bases align to TRBD1. J lost 2 bases, V lost 5 bases, and 2 bases had no gene match. This CDR3 is 16 amino acids long. Germline values: CDR1 MDHEN, CDR2 SYDVKM. CDR3 amino acids: CASSEDRGPGANVLTF. Written as DNA, the CDR3 is TGTGCCAGCAGTGAGGACAGGGGGCCTGGGGCCAACGTCCTGACTTTC.

This CDR3 is CASSSTGFIIEAFF. The DNA of the CDR3 is TGCGCCAGCAGCTCTACAGGGTTTATCATTGAAGCTTTCTTT. J is TRBJ1-1 and V is TRBV5-1; a possible D gene is TRBD1 (6 bases). CDR1 SGHRS and CDR2 YFSETQ come from the germline V gene. The CDR3 runs to 14 residues. The V end lost 3 bases, the J end lost 7 bases, and 16 bases lay between the germline ends.

The chain is built from TRBV9 and TRBJ2-2; a possible D gene is TRBD2 (6 bases). Germline V lookup: CDR1 SGDLS, CDR2 YYNGEE. The CDR3 sequence is 16 residues long. Trimming stripped 0 bases from V and 6 bases from J, with 15 bases between. The CDR3 nucleotides are TGTGCCAGCAGCGTAGACCTAGCGTATAACGCCGGGGAGCTGTTTTTT. As protein: CASSVDLAYNAGELFF.

The chain joins TRBV11-2 to TRBJ2-3; no firm D call. V lost 5 bases and J 1 base, leaving 13 bases between the germline ends. The CDR3 sequence is 15 residues long. Looked up from germline, CDR1 is SGHAT and CDR2 is FQNNGV. CDR3 nucleotides: TGTGCCAGCAGCCACCGGAGTCCGGGCACAGATACGCAGTATTTT. This codes for CASSHRSPGTDTQYF.

This chain uses TRBV6-5 with TRBJ1-1; D call uncertain. The CDR3 is 14 amino acids. Per the germline V gene, CDR1 is MNHEY and CDR2 is SVGAGI. V shed 2 bases and J shed 4 bases, with 11 bases lying between them. The CDR3 DNA reads as TGTGCCAGCAGTTACCTTTTAGGCGGCACTGAAGCTTTCTTT. Translating gives CASSYLLGGTEAFF.

The V call is TRBV6-5, the J call TRBJ1-1; no reliable D call. Germline loops: CDR1 MNHEY, CDR2 SVGAGI. Trimming took 0 bases from V and 7 from J, leaving 12 bases between them. The length of the CDR3 is 14 residues. CDR3 region: CASSYSTGVVEAFF. The CDR3 DNA reads as TGTGCCAGCAGTTACTCGACTGGGGTTGTTGAAGCTTTCTTT.

The rearrangement uses TRBV4-3 and TRBJ2-2; D unresolved. The CDR3 sequence is 15 residues long. V gave up 0 bases and J gave up 4 bases, with 9 bases separating them. From germline, CDR1 is LGHNA and CDR2 YSLEER. The CDR3 region is CASSQDRRTTGELFF. In DNA form, the CDR3 reads TGCGCCAGCAGCCAAGATAGAAGGACCACCGGGGAGCTGTTTTTT.

This clone is labeled as medium-sized. The gene calls are TRBV7-9 and TRBJ2-7; tentatively, D is TRBD2 (6 bases). V was cut by 5 bases and J by 4 bases, with 24 bases left in between. Per germline, CDR1 SEHNR and CDR2 FQNEAQ (reference sequence). CDR3 size: 17 residues. The CDR3 here is CASSPAGGAPLRYEQYV. The DNA for the CDR3 is TGTGCCAGCAGCCCCGCGGGCGGGGCTCCCCTAAGATACGAGCAGTACGTC.

The chain joins TRBV7-7 to TRBJ1-3; D is uncertain. The germline V gene encodes CDR1 SSHAT and CDR2 FNYEAQ (reference sequence). There are 11 residues in the CDR3. The CDR3 sequence is CAGGGRNTIYF. The DNA for the CDR3 is TGTGCTGGCGGAGGCCGAAACACCATATATTTT.

The chain employs TRBV7-2 and TRBJ1-2; the D gene is possibly TRBD1 (6 bases). Germline CDR1 and CDR2: SGHTA and FQGNSA. The CDR3 runs to 15 residues. V lost 2 bases and J lost 6, with 16 bases in between. CDR3: CASSLRQDGSHGYTF. The CDR3, as DNA: TGTGCCAGCAGCTTAAGACAGGACGGATCGCATGGCTACACCTTC. The full variable domain, completed using reference TRBV7-2 and TRBJ1-2, is GAGVSQSPSNKVTEKGKDVELRCDPISGHTALYWYRQSLGQGLEFLIYFQGNSAPDKSGLPSDRFSAERTGGSVSTLTIQRTQQEDSAVYLCASSLRQDGSHGYTFGSGTRLTVV.

This chain uses TRBV19 with TRBJ2-1; 14 bases are shared with TRBD2. The CDR3 is 14 amino acids. V was pared by 5 bases and J by 8 bases, with 2 bases of the junction left unmatched. Germline CDR1 and CDR2: LNHDA and SQIVND (reference sequence). CDR3: CASSGTSGSDEQFF. CDR3 nucleotides: TGTGCCAGTAGTGGGACTAGCGGGAGCGATGAGCAGTTCTTC.

The genes are TRBV5-4 and TRBJ2-5; a possible D gene is TRBD2 (5 bases). Germline V gene lookup returns CDR1 SGHNT and CDR2 YYREEE (reference sequence). V lost 0 bases and J 0 bases, leaving 6 bases between the germline ends. This CDR3 has 14 residues. CDR3 loop: CASSLAGDQETQYF. CDR3 bases: TGTGCCAGCAGCTTGGCCGGGGACCAAGAGACCCAGTACTTC.

The chain joins TRBV11-2 to TRBJ1-4, with D tentatively TRBD1 (6 bases). The CDR3 runs 13 residues. V was cut by 8 bases and J by 3 bases, with 10 bases left in between. In germline, CDR1 is SGHAT, CDR2 FQNNGV. CDR3 in amino acids: CASSGAANEKLFF. For the CDR3, the DNA is TGTGCCAGCTCGGGGGCGGCTAATGAAAAACTGTTTTTT.

This clone was seen a few times. V is TRBV2 and J is TRBJ1-2; TRBD1 might be the D (5 bases). The CDR3 consists of 12 residues. Germline CDR1 and CDR2: SNHLY and FYNNEI. The V end lost 8 bases, the J end lost 4 bases, and 11 bases lay between the germline ends. The CDR3 bases are TGTGCCAGCCAGGGCGGCCCCTATGGCTACACCTTC. Translating gives CASQGGPYGYTF.

J is TRBJ1-1 and V is TRBV2; D is unresolved. V was shortened by 6 bases and J by 1 base, with 9 bases between the two germline ends. Germline values: CDR1 SNHLY, CDR2 FYNNEI. This CDR3 is 13 amino acids long. CDR3 nucleotide sequence: TGTGCCAGCAGGAGGGAAGGGAACACTGAAGCTTTCTTT. Translation: CASRREGNTEAFF.

This chain uses TRBV18 with TRBJ2-1; 8 bases are a match to TRBD2. V lost 4 bases and J lost 6; bases outside the gene matches: 8. This CDR3 is built from 15 residues. Germline CDR1 and CDR2: KGHSH and LQKENI. This chain's CDR3 is CASSRREGMGNEQFF. CDR3 nucleotides: TGTGCCAGCTCACGACGGGAGGGAATGGGCAATGAGCAGTTCTTC.

In this sample, this clone is medium-sized. The rearrangement uses TRBV21-1 and TRBJ1-1; the table gives TRBD1 as D, unverified against the DNA. TRBV21-1 is deemed a pseudogene. This CDR3 has 15 residues. The CDR3 DNA sequence: TGTGCCAGCAGCGTACACAGGGGGCCTAACACTGAAGCTTTCTTT. Translated: CASSVHRGPNTEAFF.

The rearrangement joins TRBV11-3 to TRBJ2-7; TRBD1 might be the D (6 bases). The CDR3 contains 11 residues. The V end was cut by 5 bases, the J end by 13 bases, with 15 bases between. Germline CDR1 SGHNT, CDR2 YENEEA. This CDR3 is CASSNRRDTYF. Here the CDR3 DNA reads TGTGCCAGCAGCAACCGCAGGGACACCTACTTC.

The chain couples TRBV29-1 to TRBJ1-5; the D gene is possibly TRBD1 (5 bases). This CDR3 contains 15 residues. Trimming took 6 bases from V and 4 from J, leaving 19 bases between them. Germline V lookup: CDR1 SQVTM, CDR2 ANQGSEA. CDR3 residues: CSVQFIAGKNQPQHF. The CDR3 bases are TGCAGCGTCCAGTTCATTGCAGGGAAGAATCAGCCCCAGCATTTT. The full variable domain, in which reference TRBV29-1 and TRBJ1-5 provide the parts outside the CDR3, is SAVISQKPSRDICQRGTSLTIQCQVDSQVTMMFWYRQQPGQSLTLIATANQGSEATYESGFVIDKFPISRPNLTFSTLTVSNMSPEDSSIYLCSVQFIAGKNQPQHFGDGTRLSIL.

This chain joins TRBV7-9 and TRBJ2-2; 13 positions match TRBD2. The CDR3 has 16 residues. The trim removed 2 bases at V and 5 bases at J, leaving 2 bases unmatched. Germline V lookup: CDR1 SEHNR, CDR2 FQNEAQ (reference sequence). The CDR3 region is CASSLLLAGGTGELFF. The DNA for the CDR3 is TGTGCCAGCAGCTTACTACTAGCGGGGGGGACCGGGGAGCTGTTTTTT.

V and J are TRBV6-5 and TRBJ1-5; TRBD1 aligns across 7 bases. Germline CDR1 MNHEY, CDR2 SVGAGI. The CDR3 loop spans 15 amino acids. Trimming at V came to 2 bases and at J to 6 bases, leaving 7 bases not matched to a gene. CDR3 bases: TGTGCCAGCAGTTACGCAGGGGGAGAGGGTCAGCCCCAGCATTTT. Its translation: CASSYAGGEGQPQHF.